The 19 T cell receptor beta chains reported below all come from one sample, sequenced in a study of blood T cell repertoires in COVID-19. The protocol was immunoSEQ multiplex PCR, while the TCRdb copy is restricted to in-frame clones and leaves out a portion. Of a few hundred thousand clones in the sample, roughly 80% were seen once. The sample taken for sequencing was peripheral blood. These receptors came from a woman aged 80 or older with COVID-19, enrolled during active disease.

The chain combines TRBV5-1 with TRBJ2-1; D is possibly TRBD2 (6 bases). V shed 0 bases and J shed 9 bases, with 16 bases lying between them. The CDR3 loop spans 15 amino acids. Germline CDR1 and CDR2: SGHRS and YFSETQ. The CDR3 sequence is CASSLDHRLDLEQFF. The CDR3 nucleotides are TGCGCCAGCAGCTTGGACCATAGACTAGATCTTGAGCAGTTCTTC.

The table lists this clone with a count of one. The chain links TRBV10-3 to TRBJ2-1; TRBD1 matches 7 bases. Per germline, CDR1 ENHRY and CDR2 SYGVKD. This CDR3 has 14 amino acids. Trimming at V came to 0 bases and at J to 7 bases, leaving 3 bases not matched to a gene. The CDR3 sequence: CAISESGQRNEQFF. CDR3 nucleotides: TGTGCCATCAGTGAGTCGGGACAGCGAAATGAGCAGTTCTTC.

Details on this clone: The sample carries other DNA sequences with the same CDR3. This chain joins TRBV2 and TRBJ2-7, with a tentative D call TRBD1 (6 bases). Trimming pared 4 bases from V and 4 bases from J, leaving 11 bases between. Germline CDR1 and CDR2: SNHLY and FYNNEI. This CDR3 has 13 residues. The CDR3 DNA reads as TGTGCCAGCAGTGGTCAGGGGTTGTACGAGCAGTACTTC. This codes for CASSGQGLYEQYF.

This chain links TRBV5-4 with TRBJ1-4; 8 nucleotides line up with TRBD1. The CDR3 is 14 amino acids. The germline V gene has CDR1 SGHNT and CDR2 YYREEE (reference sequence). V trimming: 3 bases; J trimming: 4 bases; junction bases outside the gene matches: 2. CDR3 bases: TGTGCCAGCAGCTCCAGGGGGCTTAATGAAAAACTGTTTTTT. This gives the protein CASSSRGLNEKLFF.

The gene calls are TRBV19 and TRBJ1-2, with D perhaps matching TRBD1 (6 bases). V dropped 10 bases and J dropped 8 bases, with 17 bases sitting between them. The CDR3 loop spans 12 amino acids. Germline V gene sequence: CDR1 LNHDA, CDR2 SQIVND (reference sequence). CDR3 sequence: CATGTGMLGYTF. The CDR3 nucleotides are TGTGCCACCGGTACAGGGATGCTCGGCTACACCTTC.

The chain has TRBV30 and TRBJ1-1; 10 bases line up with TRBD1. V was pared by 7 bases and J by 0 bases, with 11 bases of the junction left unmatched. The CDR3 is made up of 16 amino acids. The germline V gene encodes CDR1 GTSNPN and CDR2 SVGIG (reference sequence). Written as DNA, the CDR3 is TGTGCCTCTGACAGGGGGCGCGGGCGGTTGAACACTGAAGCTTTCTTT. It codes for CASDRGRGRLNTEAFF.

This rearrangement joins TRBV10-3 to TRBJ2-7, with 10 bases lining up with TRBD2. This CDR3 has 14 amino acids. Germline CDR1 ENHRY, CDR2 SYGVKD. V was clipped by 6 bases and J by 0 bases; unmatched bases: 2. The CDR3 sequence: CAIRSGGGSYEQYF. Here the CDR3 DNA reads TGTGCCATCAGGAGCGGGGGGGGCTCCTACGAGCAGTACTTC.

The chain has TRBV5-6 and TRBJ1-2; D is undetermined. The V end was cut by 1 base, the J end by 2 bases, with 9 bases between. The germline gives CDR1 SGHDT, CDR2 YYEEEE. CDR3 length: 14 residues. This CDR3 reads CASSLSTLNYGYTF. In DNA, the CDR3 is TGTGCCAGCAGCTTGTCCACACTAAACTATGGCTACACCTTC.

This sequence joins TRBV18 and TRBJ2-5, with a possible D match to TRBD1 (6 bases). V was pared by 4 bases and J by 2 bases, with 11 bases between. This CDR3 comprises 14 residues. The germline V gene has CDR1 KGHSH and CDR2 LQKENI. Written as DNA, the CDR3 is TGTGCCAGCTCACACAGGGACGGTCAAGAGACCCAGTACTTC. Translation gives CASSHRDGQETQYF.

The chain's CDR3 is CASSRGGDRRGGGELFF. The CDR3 DNA reads TGTGCCAGCAGTCGGGGGGGCGACCGCCGCGGGGGCGGGGAGCTGTTTTTT. This sequence joins TRBV5-4 and TRBJ2-2, with 8 nucleotides matching TRBD2. The CDR3 loop spans 17 amino acids. Per germline, CDR1 SGHNT and CDR2 YYREEE (reference sequence). J gave up 7 bases and V 5 bases, and 16 bases lay outside the gene matches.

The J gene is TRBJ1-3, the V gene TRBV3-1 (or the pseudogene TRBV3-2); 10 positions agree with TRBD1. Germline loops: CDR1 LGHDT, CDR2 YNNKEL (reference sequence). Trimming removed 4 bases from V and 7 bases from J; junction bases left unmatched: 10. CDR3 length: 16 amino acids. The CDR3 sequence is CASSPRDRGILNTIYF. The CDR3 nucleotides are TGTGCCAGCAGCCCTCGGGACAGGGGTATATTGAACACCATATATTTT.

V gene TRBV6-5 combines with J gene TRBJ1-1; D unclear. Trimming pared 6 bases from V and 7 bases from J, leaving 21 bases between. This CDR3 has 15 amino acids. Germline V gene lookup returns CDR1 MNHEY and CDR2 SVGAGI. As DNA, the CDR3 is TGTGCCAGCAGACTAACACTTACCTATCAAGGTGAAGCTTTCTTT. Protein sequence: CASRLTLTYQGEAFF.

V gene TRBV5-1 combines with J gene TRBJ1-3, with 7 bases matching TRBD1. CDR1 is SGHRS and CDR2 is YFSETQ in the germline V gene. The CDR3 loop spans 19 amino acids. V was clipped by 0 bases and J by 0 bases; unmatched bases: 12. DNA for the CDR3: TGCGCCAGCAGCTTGGCAGGGATGACAGGGAGCAGCTCTGGAAACACCATATATTTT. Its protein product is CASSLAGMTGSSSGNTIYF.

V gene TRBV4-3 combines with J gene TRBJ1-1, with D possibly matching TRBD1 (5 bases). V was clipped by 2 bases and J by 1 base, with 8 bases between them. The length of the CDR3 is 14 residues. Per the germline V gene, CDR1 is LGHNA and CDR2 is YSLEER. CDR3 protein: CASSQTTGNTEAFF. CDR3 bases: TGCGCCAGCAGCCAAACAACAGGGAACACTGAAGCTTTCTTT.

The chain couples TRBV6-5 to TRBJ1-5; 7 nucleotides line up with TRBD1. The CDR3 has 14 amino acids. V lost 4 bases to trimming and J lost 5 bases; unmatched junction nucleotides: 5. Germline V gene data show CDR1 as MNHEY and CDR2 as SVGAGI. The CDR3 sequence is CASSLGTAYQPQHF. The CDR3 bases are TGTGCCAGCAGTTTAGGGACAGCTTATCAGCCCCAGCATTTT.

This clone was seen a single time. The chain's CDR3 is CASSQEQGASSPLHF. CDR3 nucleotides: TGTGCCAGCTCCCAGGAACAGGGGGCGAGTTCACCCCTCCACTTT. The chain uses TRBV18 and TRBJ1-6; 9 bases are a match to TRBD1. The CDR3 sequence is 15 residues long. Germline CDR1 KGHSH, CDR2 LQKENI. V lost 6 bases and J lost 9; bases outside the gene matches: 9. The full variable domain, rest sourced from reference TRBV18 and TRBJ1-6, is NAGVMQNPRHLVRRRGQEARLRCSPMKGHSHVYWYRQLPEEGLKFMVYLQKENIIDESGMPKERFSAEFPKEGPSILRIQQVVRGDSAAYFCASSQEQGASSPLHFGNGTRLTVT.

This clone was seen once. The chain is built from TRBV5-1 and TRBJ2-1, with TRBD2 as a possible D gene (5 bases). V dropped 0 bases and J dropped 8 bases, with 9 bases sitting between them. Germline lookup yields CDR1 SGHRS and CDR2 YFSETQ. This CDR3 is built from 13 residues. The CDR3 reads CASSLVAIDEQFF. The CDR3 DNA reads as TGCGCCAGCAGCTTGGTAGCGATCGATGAGCAGTTCTTC.

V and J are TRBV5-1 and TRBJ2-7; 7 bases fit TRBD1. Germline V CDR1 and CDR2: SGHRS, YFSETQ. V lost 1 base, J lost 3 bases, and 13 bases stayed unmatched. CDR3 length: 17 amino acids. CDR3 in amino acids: CASSLRDNRGGLYEQYF. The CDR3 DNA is TGCGCCAGCAGCTTGAGGGATAACAGGGGTGGACTCTACGAGCAGTACTTC.

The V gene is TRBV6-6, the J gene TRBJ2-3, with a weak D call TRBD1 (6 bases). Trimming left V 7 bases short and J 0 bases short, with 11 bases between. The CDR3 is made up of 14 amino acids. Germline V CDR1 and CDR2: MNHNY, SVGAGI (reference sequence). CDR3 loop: CASIRGSSTDTQYF. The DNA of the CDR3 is TGTGCCAGCATAAGGGGGTCTAGCACAGATACGCAGTATTTT.